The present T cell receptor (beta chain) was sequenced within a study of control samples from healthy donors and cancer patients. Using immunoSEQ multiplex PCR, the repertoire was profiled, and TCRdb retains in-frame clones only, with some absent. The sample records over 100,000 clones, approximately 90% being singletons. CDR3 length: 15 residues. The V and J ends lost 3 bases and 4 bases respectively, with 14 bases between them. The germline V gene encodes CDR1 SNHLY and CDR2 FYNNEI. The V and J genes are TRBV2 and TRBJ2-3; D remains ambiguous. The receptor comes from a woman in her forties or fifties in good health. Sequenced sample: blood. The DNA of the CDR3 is TGTGCCAGCAGTGATCCATCGGCGCGGCCAGATACGCAGTATTTT. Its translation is CASSDPSARPDTQYF. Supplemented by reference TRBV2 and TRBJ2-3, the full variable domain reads EPEVTQTPSHQVTQMGQEVILRCVPISNHLYFYWYRQILGQKVEFLVSFYNNEISEKSEIFDDQFSVERPDGSNFTLKIRSTKLEDSAMYFCASSDPSARPDTQYFGPGTRLTVL.